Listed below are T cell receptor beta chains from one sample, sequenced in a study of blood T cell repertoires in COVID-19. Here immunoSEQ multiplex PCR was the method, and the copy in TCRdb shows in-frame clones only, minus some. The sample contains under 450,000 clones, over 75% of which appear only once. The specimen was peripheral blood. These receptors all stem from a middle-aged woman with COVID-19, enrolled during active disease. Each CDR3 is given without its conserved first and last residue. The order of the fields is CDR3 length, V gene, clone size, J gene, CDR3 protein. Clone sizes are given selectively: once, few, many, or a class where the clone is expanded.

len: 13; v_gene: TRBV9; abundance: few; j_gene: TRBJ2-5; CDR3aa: ASSVVASGQETQY
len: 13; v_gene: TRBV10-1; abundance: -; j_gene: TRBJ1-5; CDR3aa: ASSESALRNQPQH
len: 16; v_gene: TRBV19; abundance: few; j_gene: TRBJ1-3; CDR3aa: ASSSGTGEQNSGNTIY
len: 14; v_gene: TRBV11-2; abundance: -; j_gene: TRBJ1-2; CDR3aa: ATVGQGPEAEDGYT
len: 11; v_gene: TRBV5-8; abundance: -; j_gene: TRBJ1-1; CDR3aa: ASSSRTGFEAF
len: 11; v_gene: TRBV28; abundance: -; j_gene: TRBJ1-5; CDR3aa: ASSFAGYQPQH
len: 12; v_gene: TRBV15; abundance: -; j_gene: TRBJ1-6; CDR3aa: ATKGLGPNSPLH
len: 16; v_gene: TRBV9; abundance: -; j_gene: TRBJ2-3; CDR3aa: ASSPRLAGGQRTDTQY
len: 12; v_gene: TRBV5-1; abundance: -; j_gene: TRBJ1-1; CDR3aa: ASSLVGQQLEAF
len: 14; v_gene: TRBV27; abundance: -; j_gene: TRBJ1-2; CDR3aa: ASSLVPPGNPYGYT
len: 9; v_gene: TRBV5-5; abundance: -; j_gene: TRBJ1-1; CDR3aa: ASSINTEAF
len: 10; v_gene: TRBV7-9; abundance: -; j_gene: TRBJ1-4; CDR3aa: ASSLVYEKLF
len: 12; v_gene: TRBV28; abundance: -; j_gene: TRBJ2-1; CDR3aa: ASTTTGGSNEQF
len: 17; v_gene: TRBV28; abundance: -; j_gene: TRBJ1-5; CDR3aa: ASSPTGTGRRDSNQPQH
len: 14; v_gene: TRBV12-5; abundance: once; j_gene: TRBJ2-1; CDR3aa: ASGLAQGTAGDEQF
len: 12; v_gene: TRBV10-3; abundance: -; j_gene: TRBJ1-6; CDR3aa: AIKGGQGDSPLH